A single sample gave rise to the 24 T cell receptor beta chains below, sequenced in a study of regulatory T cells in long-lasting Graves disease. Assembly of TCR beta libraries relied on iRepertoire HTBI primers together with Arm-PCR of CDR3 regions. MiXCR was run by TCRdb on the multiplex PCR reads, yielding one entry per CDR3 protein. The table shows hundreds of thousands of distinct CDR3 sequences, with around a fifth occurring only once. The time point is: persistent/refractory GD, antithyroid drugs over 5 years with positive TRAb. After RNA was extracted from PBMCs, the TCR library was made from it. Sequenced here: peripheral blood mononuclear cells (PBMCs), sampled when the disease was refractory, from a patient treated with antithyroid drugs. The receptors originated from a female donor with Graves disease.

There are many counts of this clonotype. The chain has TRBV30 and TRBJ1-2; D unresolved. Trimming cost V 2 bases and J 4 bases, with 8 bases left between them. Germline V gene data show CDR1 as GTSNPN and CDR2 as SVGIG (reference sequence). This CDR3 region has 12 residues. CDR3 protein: CAWSPGSYGYTF. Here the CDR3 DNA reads TGTGCCTGGAGTCCGGGAAGCTATGGCTACACCTTC.

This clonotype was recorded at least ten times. CDR3: CASSPRAGVGYEQYF. The CDR3 DNA follows: TGTGCCAGCAGCCCACGAGCGGGGGTAGGGTACGAGCAGTACTTC. J is TRBJ2-7 and V is TRBV7-2; 8 nucleotides match TRBD2. V shed 5 bases and J 4 bases; nucleotides not matched to a gene: 10. Looked up from germline, CDR1 is SGHTA and CDR2 is FQGNSA. CDR3 size: 15 residues.

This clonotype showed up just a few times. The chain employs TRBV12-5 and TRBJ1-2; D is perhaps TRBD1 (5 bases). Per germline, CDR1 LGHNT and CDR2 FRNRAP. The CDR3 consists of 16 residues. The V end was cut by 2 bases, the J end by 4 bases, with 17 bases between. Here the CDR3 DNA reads TGTGCTAGTGGTTTGCCCGCCCCGGGACCGGCCTATGGCTACACCTTC. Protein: CASGLPAPGPAYGYTF.

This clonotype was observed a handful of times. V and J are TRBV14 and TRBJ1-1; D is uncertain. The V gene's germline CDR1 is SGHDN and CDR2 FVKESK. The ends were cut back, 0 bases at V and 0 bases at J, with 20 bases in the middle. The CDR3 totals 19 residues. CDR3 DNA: TGTGCCAGCAGCCAAGATACCCTCATCCCACAGCGACTGAACACTGAAGCTTTCTTT. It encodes CASSQDTLIPQRLNTEAFF.

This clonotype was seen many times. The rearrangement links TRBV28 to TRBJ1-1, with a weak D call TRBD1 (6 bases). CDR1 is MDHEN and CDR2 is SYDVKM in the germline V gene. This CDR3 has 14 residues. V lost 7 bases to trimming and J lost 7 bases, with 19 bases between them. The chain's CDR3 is CASTKAGTQFEAFF. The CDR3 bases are TGTGCCAGCACCAAGGCCGGGACACAATTTGAAGCTTTCTTT.

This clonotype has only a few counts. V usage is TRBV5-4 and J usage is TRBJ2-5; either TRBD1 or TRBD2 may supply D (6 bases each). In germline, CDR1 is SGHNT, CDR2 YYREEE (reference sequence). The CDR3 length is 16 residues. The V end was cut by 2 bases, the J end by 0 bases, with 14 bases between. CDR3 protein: CASSLSTGAYQETQYF. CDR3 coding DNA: TGTGCCAGCAGCTTATCGACGGGGGCTTACCAAGAGACCCAGTACTTC.

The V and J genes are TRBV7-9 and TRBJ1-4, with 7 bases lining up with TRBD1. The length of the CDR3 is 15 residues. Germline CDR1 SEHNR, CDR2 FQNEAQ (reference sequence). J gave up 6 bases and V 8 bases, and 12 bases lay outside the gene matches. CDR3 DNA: TGTGCCAGCTACTCGACGGGACAGCCTGATGAAAAACTGTTTTTT. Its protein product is CASYSTGQPDEKLFF.

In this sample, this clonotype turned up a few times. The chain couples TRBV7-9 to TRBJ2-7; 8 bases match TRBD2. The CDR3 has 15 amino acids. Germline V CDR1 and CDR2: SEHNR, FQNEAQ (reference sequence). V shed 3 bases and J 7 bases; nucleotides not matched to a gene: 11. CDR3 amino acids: CASSFASGGSWEQYF. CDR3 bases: TGTGCCAGCAGCTTCGCTTCGGGGGGGTCGTGGGAGCAGTACTTC.

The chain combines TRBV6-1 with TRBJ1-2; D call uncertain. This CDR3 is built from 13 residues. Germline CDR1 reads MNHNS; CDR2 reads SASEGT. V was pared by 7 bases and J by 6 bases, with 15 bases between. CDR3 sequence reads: CASTVRNFDGYTF. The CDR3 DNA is TGTGCCAGCACCGTCAGGAACTTTGATGGCTACACCTTC.

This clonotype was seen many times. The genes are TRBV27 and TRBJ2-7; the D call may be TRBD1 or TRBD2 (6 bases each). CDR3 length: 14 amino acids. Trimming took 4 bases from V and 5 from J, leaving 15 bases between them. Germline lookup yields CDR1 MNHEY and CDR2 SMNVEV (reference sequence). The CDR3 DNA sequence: TGTGCCAGCAGTTATTACAGGGAGGACAACGAGCAGTACTTC. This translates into CASSYYREDNEQYF.

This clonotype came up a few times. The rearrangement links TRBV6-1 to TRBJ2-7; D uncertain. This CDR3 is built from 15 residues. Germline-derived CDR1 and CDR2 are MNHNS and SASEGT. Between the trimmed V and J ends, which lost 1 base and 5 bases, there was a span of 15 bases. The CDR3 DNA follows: TGTGCCAGCAGTGAAGTAAGACCCGCAAGCAACGAGCAGTACTTC. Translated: CASSEVRPASNEQYF.

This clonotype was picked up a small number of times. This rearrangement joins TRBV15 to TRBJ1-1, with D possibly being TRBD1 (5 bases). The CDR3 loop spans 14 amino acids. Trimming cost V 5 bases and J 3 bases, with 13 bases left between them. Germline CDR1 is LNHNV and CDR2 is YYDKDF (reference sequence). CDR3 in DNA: TGTGCCACCAGCCCCCAGGGTGGAGACACTGAAGCTTTCTTT. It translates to CATSPQGGDTEAFF.

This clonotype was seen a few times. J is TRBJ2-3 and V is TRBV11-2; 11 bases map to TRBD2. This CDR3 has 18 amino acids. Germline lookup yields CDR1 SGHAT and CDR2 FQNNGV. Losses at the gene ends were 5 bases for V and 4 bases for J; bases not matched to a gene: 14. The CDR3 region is CASSRGRYSGRASDTQYF. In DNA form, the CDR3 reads TGTGCCAGCAGCCGGGGGAGATATAGCGGGAGGGCCTCAGATACGCAGTATTTT. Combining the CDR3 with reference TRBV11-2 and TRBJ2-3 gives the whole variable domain EAGVAQSPRYKIIEKRQSVAFWCNPISGHATLYWYQQILGQGPKLLIQFQNNGVVDDSQLPKDRFSAERLKGVDSTLKIQPAKLEDSAVYLCASSRGRYSGRASDTQYFGPGTRLTVL.

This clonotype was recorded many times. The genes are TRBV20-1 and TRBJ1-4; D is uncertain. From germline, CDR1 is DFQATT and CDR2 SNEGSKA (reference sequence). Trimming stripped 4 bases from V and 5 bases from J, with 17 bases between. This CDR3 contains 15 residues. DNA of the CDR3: TGCAGTGCTAAAAATTACATTTTAGGAAATGAAAAACTGTTTTTT. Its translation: CSAKNYILGNEKLFF.

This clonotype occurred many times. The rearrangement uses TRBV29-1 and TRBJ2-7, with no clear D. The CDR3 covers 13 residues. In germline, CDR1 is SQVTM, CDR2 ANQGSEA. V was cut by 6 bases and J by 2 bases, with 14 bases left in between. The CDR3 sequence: CSVKGLLTYEQYF. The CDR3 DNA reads TGCAGCGTAAAAGGGCTTTTAACCTACGAGCAGTACTTC.

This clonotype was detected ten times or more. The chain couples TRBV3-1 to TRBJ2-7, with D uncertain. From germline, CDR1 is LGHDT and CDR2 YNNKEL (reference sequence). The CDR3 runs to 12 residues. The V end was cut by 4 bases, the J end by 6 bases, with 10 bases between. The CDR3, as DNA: TGTGCCAGCAGCCCTGAAGAACGCGAGCAGTACTTC. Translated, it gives CASSPEEREQYF.

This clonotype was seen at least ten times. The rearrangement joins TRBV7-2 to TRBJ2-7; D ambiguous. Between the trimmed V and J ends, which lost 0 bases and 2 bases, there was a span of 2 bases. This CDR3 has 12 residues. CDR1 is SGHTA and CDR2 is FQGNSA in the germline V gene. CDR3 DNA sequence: TGTGCCAGCAGCTTAGCGCCCTACGAGCAGTACTTC. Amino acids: CASSLAPYEQYF.

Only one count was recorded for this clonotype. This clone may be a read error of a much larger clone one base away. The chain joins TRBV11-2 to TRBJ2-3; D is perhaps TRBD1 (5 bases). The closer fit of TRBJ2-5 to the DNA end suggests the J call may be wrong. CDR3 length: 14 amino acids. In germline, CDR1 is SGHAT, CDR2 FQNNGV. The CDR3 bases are TGTGCCAGCAGACACCCTCAGGGTAAAGAGGCCCAGTACTTC. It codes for CASRHPQGKEAQYF.

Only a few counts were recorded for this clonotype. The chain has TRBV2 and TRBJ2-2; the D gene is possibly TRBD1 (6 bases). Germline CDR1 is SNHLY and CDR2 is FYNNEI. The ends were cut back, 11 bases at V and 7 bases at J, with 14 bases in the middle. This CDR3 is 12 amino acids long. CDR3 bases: TGTGCCGAGGGGCAGGGGCACGGGGAGCTGTTTTTT. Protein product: CAEGQGHGELFF.

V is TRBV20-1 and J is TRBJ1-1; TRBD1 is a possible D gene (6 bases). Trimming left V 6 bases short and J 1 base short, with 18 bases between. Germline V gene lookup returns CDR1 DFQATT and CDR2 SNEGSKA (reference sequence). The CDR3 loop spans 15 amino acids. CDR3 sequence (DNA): TGCAGTGCACTGCAACCAGGGGCGGGGAACACTGAAGCTTTCTTT. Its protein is CSALQPGAGNTEAFF.

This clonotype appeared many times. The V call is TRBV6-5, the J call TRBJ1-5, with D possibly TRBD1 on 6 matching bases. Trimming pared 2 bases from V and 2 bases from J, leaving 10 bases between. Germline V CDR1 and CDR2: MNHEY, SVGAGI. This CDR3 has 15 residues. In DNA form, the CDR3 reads TGTGCCAGCAGTTACATGGGGGGCCGCAATCAGCCCCAGCATTTT. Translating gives CASSYMGGRNQPQHF.

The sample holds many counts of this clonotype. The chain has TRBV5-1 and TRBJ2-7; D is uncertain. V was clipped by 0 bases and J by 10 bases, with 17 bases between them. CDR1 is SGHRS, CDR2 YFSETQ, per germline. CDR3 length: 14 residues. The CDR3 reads CASSLASGPIEQYF. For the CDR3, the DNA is TGCGCCAGCAGCTTGGCGTCCGGACCAATCGAACAGTACTTC.

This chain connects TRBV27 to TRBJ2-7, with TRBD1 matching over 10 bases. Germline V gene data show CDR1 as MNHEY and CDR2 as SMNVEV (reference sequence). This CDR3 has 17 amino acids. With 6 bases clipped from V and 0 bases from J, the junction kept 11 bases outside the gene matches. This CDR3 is CASSRRQGAGGSYEQYF. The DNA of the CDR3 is TGTGCCAGCAGCCGCCGACAGGGGGCTGGGGGCTCCTACGAGCAGTACTTC.

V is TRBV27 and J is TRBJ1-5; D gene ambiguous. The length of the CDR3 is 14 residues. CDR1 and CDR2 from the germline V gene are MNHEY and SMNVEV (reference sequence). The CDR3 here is CVSPVCGSNQPQHF. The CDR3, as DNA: TGTGTCAGTCCCGTTTGTGGGAGCAATCAGCCCCAGCATTTT.